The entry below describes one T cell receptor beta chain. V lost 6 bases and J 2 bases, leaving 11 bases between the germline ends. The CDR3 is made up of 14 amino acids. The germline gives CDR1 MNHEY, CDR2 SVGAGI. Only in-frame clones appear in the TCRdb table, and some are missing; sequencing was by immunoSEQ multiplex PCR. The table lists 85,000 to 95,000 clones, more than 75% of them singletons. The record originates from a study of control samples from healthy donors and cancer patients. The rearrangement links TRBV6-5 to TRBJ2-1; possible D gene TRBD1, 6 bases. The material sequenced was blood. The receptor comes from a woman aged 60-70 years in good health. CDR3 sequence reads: CASRLSGAYNEQFF. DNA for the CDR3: TGTGCCAGCAGATTATCAGGGGCCTACAATGAGCAGTTCTTC.